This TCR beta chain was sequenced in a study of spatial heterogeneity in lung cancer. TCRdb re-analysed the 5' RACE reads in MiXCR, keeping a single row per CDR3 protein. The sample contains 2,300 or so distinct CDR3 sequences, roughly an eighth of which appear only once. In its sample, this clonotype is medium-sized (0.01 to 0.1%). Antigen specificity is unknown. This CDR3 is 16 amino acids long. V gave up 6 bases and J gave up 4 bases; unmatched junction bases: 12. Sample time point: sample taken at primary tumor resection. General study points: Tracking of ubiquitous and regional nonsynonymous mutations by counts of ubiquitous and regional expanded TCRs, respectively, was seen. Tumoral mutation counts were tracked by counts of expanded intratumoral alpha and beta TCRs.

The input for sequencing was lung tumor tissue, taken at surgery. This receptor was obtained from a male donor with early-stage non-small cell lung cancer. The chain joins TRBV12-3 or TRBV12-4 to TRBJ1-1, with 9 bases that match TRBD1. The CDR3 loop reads CASSRGQGFEFTEAFF. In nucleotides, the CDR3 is TGTGCCAGCAGCCGGGGACAGGGCTTTGAATTCACTGAAGCTTTCTTT.